These 27 T cell receptor beta chains share one sample of origin, sequenced in a study of T-cell reconstitution after alpha-beta-depleted transplantation in children. A TCRbeta library incorporating unique molecular identifiers was prepared. One entry per CDR3 protein, called by TCRdb with MiXCR from the PCR reads. The sample shows more than 200,000 distinct CDR3 sequences, more than 15% of them seen only once. Source: PBMCs, mostly from graft donor cells, taken 360 days after TCRalphabeta/CD19-depleted stem cell transplant. Receptor source: a male patient aged 2 to 10 who had a stem cell transplant for acute lymphoblastic leukemia, so the T cells may come from the graft donor.

This clonotype was seen only a few times. V gene TRBV3-1 combines with J gene TRBJ1-6, with D tentatively TRBD1 (5 bases). The CDR3 is 18 residues long. With 6 bases removed from V and 9 bases from J, the gap between germline ends came to 27 bases. Germline values: CDR1 LGHDT, CDR2 YNNKEL (reference sequence). The CDR3 DNA reads as TGTGCCAGCAGAGAGAACACCAGGGAGCAGGGATCCGGTTCACCCCTCCACTTT. Protein product: CASRENTREQGSGSPLHF.

This clonotype was seen once. This chain uses TRBV18 with TRBJ2-1; D not resolved. Germline loops: CDR1 KGHSH, CDR2 LQKENI. The CDR3 runs to 14 residues. V lost 0 bases and J 9 bases, leaving 12 bases between the germline ends. The CDR3 DNA reads TGTGCCAGCTCACCACCGATGGCAGCTGGTGAGCAGTTCTTC. This gives the protein CASSPPMAAGEQFF.

This clonotype showed up just a few times. The V call is TRBV12-3 or TRBV12-4, the J call TRBJ2-1; 7 bases align to TRBD2. The junction had 8 bases not matched to a gene; V was cut back by 5 bases and J by 7 bases. The length of the CDR3 is 14 residues. CDR3 nucleotide sequence: TGTGCCAGCAGTCTTACCAGCGGGGAAAATGAGCAGTTCTTC. This sequence encodes CASSLTSGENEQFF.

This clonotype was detected only a few times. The chain recombines TRBV28 with TRBJ2-2; 7 nucleotides line up with TRBD1. CDR3 size: 12 residues. The V gene's germline CDR1 is MDHEN and CDR2 SYDVKM. J lost 12 bases, V lost 6 bases, and 7 bases had no gene match. The CDR3 protein is CASSLIRGKLFF. The CDR3 region has the DNA TGTGCCAGCAGCCTCATCAGGGGGAAGCTGTTTTTT.

V is TRBV4-3 and J is TRBJ2-2, with a weak D call TRBD2 (5 bases). The V and J ends lost 0 bases and 0 bases respectively, with 14 bases between them. The CDR3 runs to 18 residues. Germline loops: CDR1 LGHNA, CDR2 YSLEER. The CDR3 reads CASSQDQTLASNTGELFF. The CDR3 region has the DNA TGCGCCAGCAGCCAAGATCAAACGCTAGCCTCGAACACCGGGGAGCTGTTTTTT.

The J gene is TRBJ2-1, the V gene TRBV7-8; the D is unclear. CDR1 and CDR2 from the germline V gene are SGHVS and FQNEAQ. Trimming stripped 5 bases from V and 6 bases from J, with 11 bases between. This CDR3 spans 13 amino acids. The CDR3 region has the DNA TGTGCCAGCAGCCTCCGCACCGGCAATGAGCAGTTCTTC. This encodes CASSLRTGNEQFF.

This clonotype has a handful of counts. The chain is built from TRBV15 and TRBJ1-3; D perhaps matches TRBD1 (6 bases). The CDR3 contains 17 residues. Germline CDR1 reads LNHNV; CDR2 reads YYDKDF (reference sequence). The V end was cut by 1 base, the J end by 2 bases, with 15 bases between. As DNA, the CDR3 is TGTGCCACCAGCAGAGTCGGGGGCGGAATCCCTGGAAACACCATATATTTT. Translated: CATSRVGGGIPGNTIYF. Filled out from reference TRBV15 and TRBJ1-3, the complete variable domain reads DAMVIQNPRYQVTQFGKPVTLSCSQTLNHNVMYWYQQKSSQAPKLLFHYYDKDFNNEADTPDNFQSRRPNTSFCFLDIRSPGLGDTAMYLCATSRVGGGIPGNTIYFGEGSWLTVV.

The rearrangement joins TRBV15 to TRBJ1-6; the match to TRBD1 covers 10 bases. Germline CDR1 LNHNV, CDR2 YYDKDF (reference sequence). The CDR3 has 15 amino acids. J lost 7 bases, V lost 3 bases, and 3 bases had no gene match. The CDR3 here is CATSSGDRGNSPLHF. The CDR3 region has the DNA TGTGCCACCAGCAGCGGGGACAGGGGAAATTCACCCCTCCACTTT.

This chain uses TRBV5-1 with TRBJ1-4, with 7 bases lining up with TRBD1. Per the germline V gene, CDR1 is SGHRS and CDR2 is YFSETQ. The CDR3 extends over 15 amino acids. J lost 4 bases, V lost 2 bases, and 5 bases had no gene match. CDR3 amino acids: CASSLGQEYNEKLFF. DNA for the CDR3: TGCGCCAGCAGCTTAGGACAGGAGTATAATGAAAAACTGTTTTTT.

There are a few counts of this clonotype. V is TRBV12-3 or TRBV12-4 and J is TRBJ1-1, with 8 positions matching TRBD1. With 6 bases clipped from V and 6 bases from J, the junction kept 6 bases outside the gene matches. This CDR3 contains 13 residues. CDR3 DNA: TGTGCCAGCAGGTCCGACAGGGGATCTGAAGCTTTCTTT. Amino acids: CASRSDRGSEAFF.

This clonotype was observed a handful of times. The chain uses TRBV4-3 and TRBJ1-3, with 12 bases lining up with TRBD1. With V trimmed by 4 bases and J by 0 bases, 10 bases remained unmatched. This CDR3 is 19 amino acids long. CDR1 and CDR2 (germline): LGHNA, YSLEER. CDR3 nucleotide sequence: TGCGCCAGCAGCCCTTGGGACAGGGGGCCTTGGTCCTCTGGAAACACCATATATTTT. The encoded protein is CASSPWDRGPWSSGNTIYF.

This clonotype was counted many times. This chain uses TRBV7-2 with TRBJ1-1; D gene ambiguous. Germline V CDR1 and CDR2: SGHTA, FQGNSA. V was trimmed by 0 bases and J by 3 bases, leaving 5 bases between them. The CDR3 spans 13 residues. In nucleotides, the CDR3 is TGTGCCAGCAGCTTAGCCAGACACACTGAAGCTTTCTTT. It specifies CASSLARHTEAFF.

This chain links TRBV5-1 with TRBJ2-1, with 11 bases identical to TRBD2. V was pared by 0 bases and J by 3 bases, with 2 bases of the junction left unmatched. The germline V gene encodes CDR1 SGHRS and CDR2 YFSETQ. This CDR3 has 16 amino acids. CDR3 coding DNA: TGCGCCAGCAGCTTGGCGACTAGCGGGGTCTACAATGAGCAGTTCTTC. Protein product: CASSLATSGVYNEQFF.

This chain uses TRBV7-9 with TRBJ1-2; unclear D gene. The V end lost 5 bases, the J end lost 4 bases, and 17 bases lay between the germline ends. The CDR3 sequence is 15 residues long. Germline lookup yields CDR1 SEHNR and CDR2 FQNEAQ (reference sequence). This CDR3 reads CASSPREGGAYGYTF. In nucleotides, the CDR3 is TGTGCCAGCAGCCCACGGGAGGGTGGAGCCTATGGCTACACCTTC.

This rearrangement joins TRBV27 to TRBJ2-7; TRBD2 matches 7 bases. Germline V CDR1 and CDR2: MNHEY, SMNVEV (reference sequence). Trimming cost V 4 bases and J 5 bases; bases outside gene matches: 8. The CDR3 is 14 amino acids. CDR3 residues: CASSSRGGPHEQYF. The CDR3, as DNA: TGTGCCAGCAGTTCAAGGGGAGGGCCCCACGAGCAGTACTTC.

This chain links TRBV14 with TRBJ2-1, with D hard to call. Trimming shortened V by 0 bases and J by 10 bases, and 13 bases separated the two germline ends. The length of the CDR3 is 14 residues. Germline CDR1 is SGHDN and CDR2 is FVKESK. For the CDR3, the DNA is TGTGCCAGCAGCCAAGAGGCTCGCGATCGAGAGCAGTTCTTC. Translating gives CASSQEARDREQFF.

This chain uses TRBV7-9 with TRBJ2-5; D is possibly TRBD1 (6 bases). The CDR3 is 16 residues long. V was trimmed by 4 bases and J by 3 bases, leaving 18 bases between them. Germline-derived CDR1 and CDR2 are SEHNR and FQNEAQ (reference sequence). The CDR3 spells CASSSTFHNREETQYF. In DNA form, the CDR3 reads TGTGCCAGCAGCTCGACTTTCCATAACAGGGAAGAGACCCAGTACTTC.

This clonotype was seen once. This chain connects TRBV4-3 to TRBJ2-7, with 7 bases that match TRBD2. The CDR3 is 16 residues long. Germline V gene data show CDR1 as LGHNA and CDR2 as YSLEER. Trimming cost V 0 bases and J 2 bases; bases outside gene matches: 7. The CDR3 is CASSQDITSAPYEQYF. CDR3 DNA sequence: TGCGCCAGCAGCCAAGATATAACTAGCGCACCCTACGAGCAGTACTTC.

This clonotype has only a few counts. V gene TRBV29-1 combines with J gene TRBJ2-1; no clear D gene. The CDR3 length is 18 residues. CDR1 is SQVTM and CDR2 is ANQGSEA in the germline V gene. V lost 0 bases, J lost 0 bases, and 18 bases lay in between. DNA for the CDR3: TGCAGCGTTGAAGAAGGTGTCTTCCACATAACCTCCTACAATGAGCAGTTCTTC. Translation: CSVEEGVFHITSYNEQFF.

This chain uses TRBV2 with TRBJ2-3; D is perhaps TRBD2 (6 bases). V was trimmed by 6 bases and J by 4 bases, leaving 17 bases between them. Germline CDR1 and CDR2: SNHLY and FYNNEI. The CDR3 totals 15 residues. CDR3: CASSPPTSNPDTQYF. For the CDR3, the DNA is TGTGCCAGCAGCCCCCCTACTAGCAATCCAGATACGCAGTATTTT. Combining the CDR3 with reference TRBV2 and TRBJ2-3 gives the whole variable domain EPEVTQTPSHQVTQMGQEVILRCVPISNHLYFYWYRQILGQKVEFLVSFYNNEISEKSEIFDDQFSVERPDGSNFTLKIRSTKLEDSAMYFCASSPPTSNPDTQYFGPGTRLTVL.

This clonotype was detected only a few times. In nucleotides, the CDR3 is TGCAGCGTCGGACAGGGGAATGGCTACACCTTC. This gives the protein CSVGQGNGYTF. The chain employs TRBV29-1 and TRBJ1-2, with TRBD1 matching 9 bases. Germline V gene sequence: CDR1 SQVTM, CDR2 ANQGSEA. This CDR3 is 11 amino acids long. Trimming cost V 6 bases and J 6 bases; bases outside gene matches: 2.

This clonotype turned up a few times. This chain links TRBV14 with TRBJ2-2; the D is unclear. CDR3 length: 12 amino acids. Trimming stripped 0 bases from V and 7 bases from J, with 3 bases between. Germline CDR1 SGHDN, CDR2 FVKESK. The CDR3 DNA reads as TGTGCCAGCAGCCAAGAAATCGGGGAGCTGTTTTTT. This translates into CASSQEIGELFF.

The rearrangement links TRBV6-1 to TRBJ1-4; D is ambiguous. The CDR3 runs 14 residues. V was trimmed by 7 bases and J by 6 bases, leaving 15 bases between them. Germline CDR1 MNHNS, CDR2 SASEGT. CDR3: CASTTYPWDEKLFF. CDR3 nucleotides: TGTGCCAGCACCACTTATCCCTGGGATGAAAAACTGTTTTTT.

This clonotype was recorded a few times. The V and J genes are TRBV4-2 and TRBJ2-3, with 10 bases fitting TRBD2. Per the germline V gene, CDR1 is LGHNA and CDR2 is YNFKEQ. Trimming at V came to 1 base and at J to 5 bases, leaving 3 bases not matched to a gene. The CDR3 contains 15 residues. CDR3 sequence reads: CASSQGQRGGDTQYF. In DNA form, the CDR3 reads TGTGCCAGCAGCCAAGGCCAGCGGGGGGGAGATACGCAGTATTTT.

This clonotype came up a few times. This chain links TRBV10-3 with TRBJ2-3, with no clear D. Germline assignment: CDR1 ENHRY and CDR2 SYGVKD. The CDR3 sequence is 14 residues long. V lost 8 bases, J lost 1 base, and 13 bases lay in between. The DNA of the CDR3 is TGTGCCATCGGTAGGTCCTCAGGCACAGATACGCAGTATTTT. This codes for CAIGRSSGTDTQYF.

V gene TRBV15 combines with J gene TRBJ1-1, with D unclear. The CDR3 runs to 15 residues. Germline-derived CDR1 and CDR2 are LNHNV and YYDKDF (reference sequence). V was pared by 5 bases and J by 4 bases, with 17 bases between. The CDR3 sequence: CATSLTGIFGTEAFF. CDR3 bases: TGTGCCACCAGCCTTACCGGGATTTTTGGCACTGAAGCTTTCTTT.

The J gene is TRBJ2-3, the V gene TRBV11-2; D may be TRBD2 (6 bases). V was cut by 5 bases and J by 5 bases, with 17 bases left in between. Per germline, CDR1 SGHAT and CDR2 FQNNGV. This CDR3 spans 15 amino acids. This chain's CDR3 is CASSLLGLWEDTQYF. In DNA form, the CDR3 reads TGTGCCAGCAGCCTCCTGGGACTTTGGGAAGATACGCAGTATTTT.